Each of the 12 T cell receptor beta chains below was sequenced from the same sample in a study of blood T cell repertoires in COVID-19. This table comes from immunoSEQ multiplex PCR, and its TCRdb copy is limited to in-frame clones, with some not included. The repertoire holds fewer than 400,000 clones, roughly 90% seen once, with 1.5% to 2% in the top ten. Sequencing was carried out using PBMCs or T cells enriched from blood (not recorded which). The receptors shown here come from a woman younger than 45 who had recovered from COVID-19.

The chain has TRBV4-1 and TRBJ1-5; D is unclear. The V gene lost 0 bases and the J gene lost 3 bases, with 9 bases spanning the gap. The CDR3 extends over 15 amino acids. CDR1 is MGHRA, CDR2 YSYEKL, per germline. As DNA, the CDR3 is TGCGCCAGCAGCCAAGAAAGGAGATTCAATCAGCCCCAGCATTTT. It translates to CASSQERRFNQPQHF.

V is TRBV19 and J is TRBJ1-1; 7 bases fit TRBD1. The ends lost 5 bases at V and 1 base at J; junction bases unmatched: 7. Germline loops: CDR1 LNHDA, CDR2 SQIVND (reference sequence). The CDR3 runs to 15 residues. CDR3: CASSPRQGRNTEAFF. The CDR3, as DNA: TGTGCCAGTAGTCCCAGACAGGGAAGGAACACTGAAGCTTTCTTT.

The V call is TRBV7-9, the J call TRBJ2-7, with 9 nucleotides matching TRBD2. J lost 6 bases, V lost 4 bases, and 7 bases had no gene match. Germline-derived CDR1 and CDR2 are SEHNR and FQNEAQ (reference sequence). The CDR3 runs to 14 residues. In DNA, the CDR3 is TGTGCCAGCAGCTACTCAGCGGGAGGACGCGAGCAGTACTTC. It is translated as CASSYSAGGREQYF.

The rearrangement links TRBV7-7 to TRBJ2-2; 10 nucleotides line up with TRBD2. The CDR3 is made up of 15 amino acids. The V gene's germline CDR1 is SSHAT and CDR2 FNYEAQ (reference sequence). With 5 bases clipped from V and 1 base from J, the junction kept 1 base outside the gene matches. The CDR3 reads CASSRTSGNTGELFF. In DNA form, the CDR3 reads TGTGCCAGCAGCCGGACTAGCGGGAACACCGGGGAGCTGTTTTTT.

The chain recombines TRBV3-1 (or the pseudogene TRBV3-2) with TRBJ2-7; 7 nucleotides line up with TRBD1. The germline CDR1 and CDR2 sequences are LGHDT and YNNKEL (reference sequence). The CDR3 covers 17 residues. V gave up 0 bases and J gave up 1 base; unmatched junction bases: 9. In DNA form, the CDR3 reads TGTGCCAGCAGCCAAGAGTGGGGGCAGGGGGATTCCTACGAGCAGTACTTC. Its protein is CASSQEWGQGDSYEQYF.

The rearrangement joins TRBV24-1 to TRBJ2-4, with 8 bases matching TRBD1. CDR1 is KGHDR and CDR2 is SFDVKD in the germline V gene. The CDR3 is 15 residues long. After removal of 3 bases from V and 7 bases from J, the junction contained 7 bases not matched to a gene. DNA of the CDR3: TGTGCCACCAGTGATCCGAGGACAGGGCTCAACATTCAGTACTTC. It translates to CATSDPRTGLNIQYF.

V gene TRBV5-4 combines with J gene TRBJ2-7; D not resolved. Germline CDR1 and CDR2: SGHNT and YYREEE (reference sequence). V lost 0 bases and J 4 bases, leaving 8 bases between the germline ends. This CDR3 region has 13 residues. CDR3 bases: TGTGCCAGCAGCTTGGTATCCGGTTACGAGCAGTACTTC. It translates to CASSLVSGYEQYF.

The CDR3 coding sequence is TGTGCCAGCTCACCTCAGCAACATGGACAGGGGGGGGATACGCAGTATTTT. Amino acids: CASSPQQHGQGGDTQYF. The chain uses TRBV18 and TRBJ2-3, with TRBD1 matching 10 bases. CDR3 length: 17 residues. CDR1 and CDR2 from the germline V gene are KGHSH and LQKENI. J was trimmed by 6 bases and V by 3 bases; bases with no gene match: 12.

The CDR3 region is CASTPGGRSGNTIYF. CDR3 bases: TGTGCCAGCACCCCGGGGGGGCGCTCTGGAAACACCATATATTTT. The V call is TRBV28, the J call TRBJ1-3; a possible D gene is TRBD1 (6 bases). The ends were cut back, 7 bases at V and 0 bases at J, with 13 bases in the middle. CDR1 and CDR2 (germline): MDHEN, SYDVKM. The CDR3 is made up of 15 amino acids.

The table lists this clone with a count of one. CDR3 coding DNA: TGTGCCAGCAGTTACTCGGCAGGGGCAGTCAAGATTAATTCACCCCTCCACTTT. Protein: CASSYSAGAVKINSPLHF. J is TRBJ1-6 and V is TRBV6-2 or TRBV6-3; D is possibly TRBD1 (6 bases). Deletions cut 0 bases from V and 6 bases from J, with 18 bases between. The CDR3 is 18 amino acids. Per the germline V gene, CDR1 is MNHEY and CDR2 is SVGEGT.

The chain employs TRBV5-1 and TRBJ1-1; the match to TRBD1 covers 8 bases. The CDR3 is 15 amino acids. In germline, CDR1 is SGHRS, CDR2 YFSETQ. J gave up 5 bases and V 4 bases, and 10 bases lay outside the gene matches. CDR3 loop: CASSRDRLRTTEAFF. The CDR3 bases are TGCGCCAGCAGCCGGGACAGGCTCCGAACAACTGAAGCTTTCTTT.

This chain joins TRBV28 and TRBJ2-3, with TRBD1 matching 8 bases. The CDR3 sequence is 12 residues long. Trimming removed 9 bases from V and 3 bases from J; junction bases left unmatched: 2. Germline CDR1 is MDHEN and CDR2 is SYDVKM. CDR3 residues: CASRTGTDTQYF. The CDR3 DNA sequence: TGTGCCAGTAGGACAGGGACAGATACGCAGTATTTT.